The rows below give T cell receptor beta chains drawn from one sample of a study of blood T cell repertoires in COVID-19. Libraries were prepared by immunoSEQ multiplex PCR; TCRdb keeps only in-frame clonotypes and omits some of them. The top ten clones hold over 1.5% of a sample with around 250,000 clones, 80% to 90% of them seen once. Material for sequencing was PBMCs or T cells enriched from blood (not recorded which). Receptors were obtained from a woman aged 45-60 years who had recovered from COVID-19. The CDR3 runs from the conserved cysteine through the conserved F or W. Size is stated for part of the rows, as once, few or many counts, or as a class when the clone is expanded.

CDR3: CATSDSGGLFF
J: TRBJ2-2
V: TRBV24-1
size: NA

CDR3: CASSLGLVGDNEQFF
J: TRBJ2-1
V: TRBV11-1
size: NA

CDR3: CASSIGTGEETQYF
J: TRBJ2-5
V: TRBV7-6
size: few

CDR3: CATSARGDRGTGELFF
J: TRBJ2-2
V: TRBV24-1
size: NA

CDR3: CASSLGQFYEQYF
J: TRBJ2-7
V: TRBV18
size: NA

CDR3: CASSMTGSYNEQFF
J: TRBJ2-1
V: TRBV28
size: NA

CDR3: CASSPRTDSYEQYF
J: TRBJ2-7
V: TRBV9
size: NA

CDR3: CASSTGRGNTEAFF
J: TRBJ1-1
V: TRBV7-6
size: NA

CDR3: CASSPTGFDYEQYF
J: TRBJ2-7
V: TRBV18
size: NA

CDR3: CASTDIGNTIYF
J: TRBJ1-3
V: TRBV12-3/TRBV12-4
size: once

CDR3: CASSRTGGTGNTIYF
J: TRBJ1-3
V: TRBV25-1
size: NA

CDR3: CASSLWDRGRVDTQYF
J: TRBJ2-3
V: TRBV5-4
size: NA

CDR3: CASSLILAGYTGELFF
J: TRBJ2-2
V: TRBV5-4
size: NA

CDR3: CASSLAGPTGTGHISQPQHF
J: TRBJ1-5
V: TRBV5-4
size: NA

CDR3: CATSRTTSAGGANGPEYF
J: TRBJ2-7
V: TRBV15
size: NA

CDR3: CSASSLAHDYEQYF
J: TRBJ2-7
V: TRBV20-1
size: NA

CDR3: CASSVNRGNEQYF
J: TRBJ2-7
V: TRBV28
size: NA

CDR3: CASSHSGGYTDTQYF
J: TRBJ2-3
V: TRBV7-8
size: NA

CDR3: CASSSLAGDGELFF
J: TRBJ2-2
V: TRBV7-3
size: once

CDR3: CASSQDPLFSYEQYF
J: TRBJ2-7
V: TRBV3-1/TRBV3-2
size: NA

CDR3: CASRAKNGYTF
J: TRBJ1-2
V: TRBV25-1
size: once

CDR3: CASSLKGGSNQPQHF
J: TRBJ1-5
V: TRBV27
size: NA

CDR3: CASSVGTDSYNEKLFF
J: TRBJ1-4
V: TRBV9
size: NA

CDR3: CAISESKTGAGELFF
J: TRBJ2-2
V: TRBV10-3
size: NA

CDR3: CASSQHPGTGRTNEKLFF
J: TRBJ1-4
V: TRBV25-1
size: once

CDR3: CASSLGQGFTGELFF
J: TRBJ2-2
V: TRBV5-1
size: NA

CDR3: CASTPTLALNTGELFF
J: TRBJ2-2
V: TRBV9
size: NA

CDR3: CASRITGNAYNEQFF
J: TRBJ2-1
V: TRBV6-5
size: NA

CDR3: CASSSTGAGANVLTF
J: TRBJ2-6
V: TRBV11-2
size: NA

CDR3: CASSGGGNEQFF
J: TRBJ2-1
V: TRBV11-2
size: NA